The 15 T cell receptor beta chains presented below share a single source sample, sequenced in a study of monozygotic twins with inflammatory bowel disease. From its re-call of the 5' RACE reads, TCRdb lists each CDR3 protein once, without DNA. This listing includes roughly 160,000 distinct CDR3 sequences. Sample: blood. The receptors stem from a human donor with ulcerative colitis or Crohn's disease, or a healthy co-twin of an affected twin (not recorded which).

This sequence joins TRBV7-9 and TRBJ2-7; TCRdb calls TRBD1, which cannot be checked without DNA. Germline lookup yields CDR1 SEHNR and CDR2 FQNEAQ (reference sequence). The CDR3 totals 15 residues. CDR3 sequence: CASSLAGASSLEQYF.

The chain recombines TRBV4-3 with TRBJ1-1. The CDR3 extends over 13 amino acids. The germline CDR1 and CDR2 sequences are LGHNA and YSLEER. CDR3 protein: CASSQEQNTEAFF.

The chain uses TRBV20-1 and TRBJ2-1; the D call from TCRdb, TRBD1, cannot be confirmed without DNA. CDR1 and CDR2 (germline): DFQATT, SNEGSKA (reference sequence). The CDR3 is made up of 14 amino acids. This chain's CDR3 is CSASWGQPYNEQFF.

The chain links TRBV28 to TRBJ1-1. The CDR3 is 11 residues long. The V gene's germline CDR1 is MDHEN and CDR2 SYDVKM. The CDR3 region is CASHVGTEAFF. Drawing the rest from reference TRBV28 and TRBJ1-1, the complete variable domain is DVKVTQSSRYLVKRTGEKVFLECVQDMDHENMFWYRQDPGLGLRLIYFSYDVKMKEKGDIPEGYSVSREKKERFSLILESASTNQTSMYLCASHVGTEAFFGQGTRLTVV.

This chain links TRBV15 with TRBJ2-3; there is no DNA to check the TCRdb D call of TRBD1. CDR1 LNHNV and CDR2 YYDKDF come from the germline V gene (reference sequence). There are 13 residues in the CDR3. The CDR3 sequence is CATAGQITDTQYF.

The chain carries TRBV28 and TRBJ1-5; TCRdb returns TRBD1, unconfirmable since there is no DNA. This CDR3 spans 15 amino acids. The V gene's germline CDR1 is MDHEN and CDR2 SYDVKM. The CDR3 spells CASSSQGQINQPQHF.

J is TRBJ2-1 and V is TRBV5-1; the D call from TCRdb, TRBD2, cannot be confirmed without DNA. This CDR3 contains 16 residues. Germline CDR1 reads SGHRS; CDR2 reads YFSETQ. The CDR3 protein is CASSLLGTSGRNEQFF.

The chain has TRBV20-1 and TRBJ2-1; the TCRdb call, TRBD2, lacks DNA for checking. Germline CDR1 is DFQATT and CDR2 is SNEGSKA (reference sequence). This CDR3 is built from 17 residues. The CDR3 region is CSARDRSSGRASNEQFF.

V gene TRBV6-2 or TRBV6-3 combines with J gene TRBJ2-3; the TRBD1 assignment by TCRdb is unverifiable without DNA. Germline CDR1 MNHEY, CDR2 SVGEGT. The length of the CDR3 is 15 residues. The CDR3 loop reads CASSPGTGGAGTQYF.

The chain is built from TRBV5-1 and TRBJ1-1. Germline V gene sequence: CDR1 SGHRS, CDR2 YFSETQ. This CDR3 is built from 17 residues. CDR3 region: CASSLPTGLIWNTEAFF.

This chain links TRBV20-1 with TRBJ2-7; TCRdb gives TRBD1 as the D gene, but with no DNA this cannot be confirmed. The CDR3 contains 12 residues. CDR1 DFQATT and CDR2 SNEGSKA come from the germline V gene (reference sequence). Here the CDR3 reads CSARTGDYEQYF.

The chain uses TRBV10-3 and TRBJ2-1; as DNA is missing, the TRBD1 call by TCRdb cannot be tested. Germline loops: CDR1 ENHRY, CDR2 SYGVKD. The CDR3 is 14 residues long. The CDR3: CAISQQAGEDEQFF.

This chain links TRBV20-1 with TRBJ2-5; checking the TCRdb D call of TRBD2 is not possible without DNA. CDR1 is DFQATT and CDR2 is SNEGSKA in the germline V gene (reference sequence). The CDR3 runs to 16 residues. This chain's CDR3 is CGADPSTSGGQETQYF.

The V and J genes are TRBV7-2 and TRBJ2-4; the D call from TCRdb, TRBD2, cannot be confirmed without DNA. CDR1 and CDR2 (germline): SGHTA, FQGNSA. The CDR3 length is 13 residues. The CDR3 sequence is CASSSGGVNMQYF.

The chain joins TRBV5-1 to TRBJ2-5. CDR1 and CDR2 (germline): SGHRS, YFSETQ. CDR3 size: 14 residues. The CDR3 protein is CASSLSGDEETQYF.